The T cell receptor (beta chain) described here comes from a study of T cells in Graves' hyperthyroidism and ophthalmopathy. This clonotype has more than one count but fewer than ten. Its antigen is unknown. The TCR beta CDR3 regions underwent amplification using RNA transcripts as the source. With the HTBI primer set, the TCR CDR3 went through a first round of RT-PCR. TCRdb re-derived calls from the multiplex PCR reads in MiXCR, one entry per CDR3 protein. This repertoire shows approximately 870,000 distinct CDR3 sequences, more than 30% found once; its top ten account for roughly 8.3%. After removal of 2 bases from V and 5 bases from J, the junction contained 3 bases not matched to a gene. This CDR3 is 15 amino acids long. Germline V gene lookup returns CDR1 KGHSY and CDR2 FQNENV. General study points: Before onset, ophthalmopathy was predicted by the model a median about 6.2 months earlier.

The chain uses TRBV16 and TRBJ2-5; 12 positions match TRBD1. The sample consisted of blood. This TCR was recovered from a man between 18 and 35 years old with Graves' hyperthyroidism. DNA for the CDR3: TGTGCCAGCAGCCAAGGGACAGGGGGCGCGGAGACCCAGTACTTC. It encodes CASSQGTGGAETQYF.